The entry below describes one TCR beta chain. Germline V lookup: CDR1 SGHNT, CDR2 YYREEE (reference sequence). The CDR3 has 13 amino acids. Trimming shortened V by 3 bases and J by 6 bases, and 12 bases separated the two germline ends. Sequencing was performed with immunoSEQ multiplex PCR; in TCRdb, only in-frame clones are kept and a portion is missing. The top ten clones hold roughly 21% of a sample with some 35,000 clones, about 78% of them seen once. This sample stems from a study of OX40 agonist ivuxolimab in advanced cancers. This sequence joins TRBV5-4 and TRBJ1-1; maybe TRBD1 (5 bases). The receptor was derived from an adult with an advanced solid tumor such as melanoma, head and neck, liver or kidney cancer. The sample was CD4+ or CD8+ T cells sorted from blood, taken in a trial of the OX40 agonist ivuxolimab. CDR3 sequence: CASSWGGKAEAFF. As DNA, the CDR3 is TGTGCCAGCAGCTGGGGGGGGAAGGCTGAAGCTTTCTTT.